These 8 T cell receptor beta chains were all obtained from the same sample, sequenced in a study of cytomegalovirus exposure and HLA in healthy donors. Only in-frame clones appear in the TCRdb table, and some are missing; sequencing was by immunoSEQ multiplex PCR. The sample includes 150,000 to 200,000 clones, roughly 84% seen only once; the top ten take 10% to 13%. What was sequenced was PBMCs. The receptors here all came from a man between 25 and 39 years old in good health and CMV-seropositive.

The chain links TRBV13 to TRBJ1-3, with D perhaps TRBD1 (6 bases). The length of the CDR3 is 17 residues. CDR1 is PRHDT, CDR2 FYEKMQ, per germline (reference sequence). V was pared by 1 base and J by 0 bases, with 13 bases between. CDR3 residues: CASSLEPGVDSGNTIYF. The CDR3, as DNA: TGTGCCAGCAGCTTAGAACCAGGGGTGGACTCTGGAAACACCATATATTTT.

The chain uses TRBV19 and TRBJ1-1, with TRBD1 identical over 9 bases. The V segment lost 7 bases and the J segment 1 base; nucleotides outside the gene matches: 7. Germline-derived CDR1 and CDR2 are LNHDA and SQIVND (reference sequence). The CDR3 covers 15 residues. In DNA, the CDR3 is TGTGCCAGTATCCCGGGACAGGGAAGGAACACTGAAGCTTTCTTT. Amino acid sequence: CASIPGQGRNTEAFF.

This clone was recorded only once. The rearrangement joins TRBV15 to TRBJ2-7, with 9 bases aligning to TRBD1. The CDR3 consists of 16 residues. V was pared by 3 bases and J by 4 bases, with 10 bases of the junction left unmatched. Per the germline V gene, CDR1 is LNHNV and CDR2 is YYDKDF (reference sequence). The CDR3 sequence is CATSSAYGTGNYEQYF. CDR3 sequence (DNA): TGTGCCACCAGCAGCGCTTACGGGACAGGGAATTACGAGCAGTACTTC.

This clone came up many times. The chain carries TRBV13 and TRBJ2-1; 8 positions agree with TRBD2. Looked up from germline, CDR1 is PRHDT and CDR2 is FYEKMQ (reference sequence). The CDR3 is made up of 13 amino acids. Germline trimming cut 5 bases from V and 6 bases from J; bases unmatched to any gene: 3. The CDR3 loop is CASSPGGGNEQFF. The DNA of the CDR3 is TGTGCCAGCAGCCCGGGGGGGGGCAATGAGCAGTTCTTC.

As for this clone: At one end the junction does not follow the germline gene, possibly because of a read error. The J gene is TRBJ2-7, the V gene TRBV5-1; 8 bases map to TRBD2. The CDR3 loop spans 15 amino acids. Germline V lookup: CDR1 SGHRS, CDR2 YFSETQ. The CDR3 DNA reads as TGCGCCAGCAGCTTGGCCGGGGACACAGACGGGACTAGTAGTTTC. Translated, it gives CASSLAGDTDGTSSF.

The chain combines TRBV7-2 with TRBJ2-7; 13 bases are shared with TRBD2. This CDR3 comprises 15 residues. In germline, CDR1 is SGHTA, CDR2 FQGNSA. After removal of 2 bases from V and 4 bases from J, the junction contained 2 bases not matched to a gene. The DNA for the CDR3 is TGTGCCAGCAGCTTAAGGACTAGCGGGAGTTACGAGCAGTACTTC. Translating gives CASSLRTSGSYEQYF.

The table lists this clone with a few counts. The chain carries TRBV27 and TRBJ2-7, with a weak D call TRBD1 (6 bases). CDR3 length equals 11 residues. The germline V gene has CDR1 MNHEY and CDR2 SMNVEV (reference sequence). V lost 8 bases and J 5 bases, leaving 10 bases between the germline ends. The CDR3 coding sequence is TGTGCCAGCGGATGGGGGCACGAGCAGTACTTC. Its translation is CASGWGHEQYF.

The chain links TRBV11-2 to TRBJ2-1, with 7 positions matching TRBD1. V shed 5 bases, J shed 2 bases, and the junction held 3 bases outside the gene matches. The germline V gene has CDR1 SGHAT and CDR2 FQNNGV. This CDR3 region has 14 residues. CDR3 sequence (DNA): TGTGCCAGCAGCGCAGGACAGGCCTACAATGAGCAGTTCTTC. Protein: CASSAGQAYNEQFF.